The clone carrying this T cell receptor beta chain was observed once. This CDR3 is 15 amino acids long. The germline V gene has CDR1 SSHAT and CDR2 FNYEAQ (reference sequence). Unmatched junction bases numbered 2, after V lost 0 bases and J lost 0 bases. These data come from a study of shared T cell receptors in the human thymus. Libraries were prepared by immunoSEQ multiplex PCR; TCRdb keeps only in-frame clonotypes and omits some of them. The data contain approximately 660,000 clones, approximately 87% of them singletons. This sample also appeared in a second study, on human thymus T cells. That source reports: Serving as donors were healthy Finnish infants, each of whom was having open corrective surgery for congenital heart defects. In corrective heart surgery, resections were taken, and these provided the thymus tissue.

The TCR comes from a boy younger than two with a congenital heart defect. The chain joins TRBV7-7 to TRBJ2-7; 7 positions match TRBD1. Sequencing input: thymocytes. The CDR3 is CASSLAPGGSYEQYF. As DNA, the CDR3 is TGTGCCAGCAGCTTAGCGCCAGGGGGCTCCTACGAGCAGTACTTC.